These 6 T cell receptor beta chains came from one sample sequenced in a study of T-cell memory formation after mild COVID-19. Using its own MiXCR run on the 5' RACE reads, TCRdb lists one record per CDR3 protein. This table has 110,000 or so distinct CDR3 sequences, roughly 19% appearing once. The specimen sequenced was PBMCs or a T cell subset sorted from them (not recorded which). The source of these receptors is a young man who had mild COVID-19 (a few samples of this study predate the infection). Cell type and time point are not known.

This CDR3 reads CASSHRGTDTQYF. The CDR3 DNA reads TGTGCCAGCAGCCACAGGGGCACAGATACGCAGTATTTT. The rearrangement links TRBV3-1 to TRBJ2-3; perhaps TRBD1 as D (5 bases). Germline loops: CDR1 LGHDT, CDR2 YNNKEL (reference sequence). The CDR3 covers 13 residues. V lost 3 bases, J lost 1 base, and 5 bases lay in between.

V gene TRBV7-2 combines with J gene TRBJ2-7; D unresolved. V was pared by 7 bases and J by 5 bases, with 24 bases between. CDR3 size: 16 residues. Looked up from germline, CDR1 is SGHTA and CDR2 is FQGNSA. CDR3 protein: CASIPLGVVGFDEQYV. In DNA, the CDR3 is TGTGCCAGCATCCCCTTAGGCGTTGTAGGGTTCGACGAGCAGTACGTC.

The CDR3, as DNA: TGCAGCGTGAACAGGGTGCTAAGTGATGGCTACACCTTC. Translated: CSVNRVLSDGYTF. V gene TRBV29-1 combines with J gene TRBJ1-2, with TRBD1 as a possible D gene (6 bases). CDR3 size: 13 residues. Trimming left V 6 bases short and J 6 bases short, with 17 bases between. Germline assignment: CDR1 SQVTM and CDR2 ANQGSEA.

The chain has TRBV5-1 and TRBJ2-7, with 8 bases that match TRBD1. Germline V gene sequence: CDR1 SGHRS, CDR2 YFSETQ. The V gene end was trimmed by 4 bases and the J gene end by 3 bases; junction bases not matched to a gene: 9. This CDR3 is built from 15 residues. The CDR3 reads CASSHGQGGDYEQYF. In nucleotides, the CDR3 is TGCGCCAGCAGCCACGGACAGGGTGGGGACTACGAGCAGTACTTC.

This clonotype has a handful of counts. The chain has TRBV4-1 and TRBJ2-7, with D possibly being TRBD1 (6 bases). V was shortened by 3 bases and J by 7 bases, with 19 bases between the two germline ends. The germline gives CDR1 MGHRA, CDR2 YSYEKL. This CDR3 spans 15 amino acids. The CDR3 DNA sequence: TGCGCCAGCAGCCAGTTAACAGGGATGTCTGAAGAGCAGTACTTC. As protein: CASSQLTGMSEEQYF.

The chain combines TRBV20-1 with TRBJ2-7; TRBD2 agrees at 7 bases. The germline CDR1 and CDR2 sequences are DFQATT and SNEGSKA (reference sequence). The CDR3 contains 11 residues. CDR3: CRGGRDDEQYV. The CDR3 coding sequence is TGCAGGGGGGGGAGGGACGACGAGCAGTACGTC.